The 16 T cell receptor beta chains given below trace back to one sample, sequenced in a study of blood T cell repertoires in COVID-19. Assay used: immunoSEQ multiplex PCR; TCRdb lists only in-frame clones, some missing. Of about 410,000 clones detected, approximately 90% appear once; the ten largest clones hold approximately 1.5%. Sequencing used peripheral blood. All receptors come from a woman between 40 and 55 years old with COVID-19, enrolled during active disease.

The gene calls are TRBV18 and TRBJ1-6, with D perhaps TRBD1 (5 bases). Germline CDR1 KGHSH, CDR2 LQKENI. The CDR3 totals 16 residues. Between the trimmed V and J ends, which lost 4 bases and 6 bases, there was a span of 16 bases. The CDR3 DNA is TGTGCCAGCTCACGAAACTCAGGGTCGGGTAATTCACCCCTCCACTTT. Protein: CASSRNSGSGNSPLHF.

V and J are TRBV6-5 and TRBJ1-4, with TRBD1 matching 7 bases. This CDR3 has 14 residues. CDR1 and CDR2 (germline): MNHEY, SVGAGI. V lost 5 bases, J lost 6 bases, and 6 bases stayed unmatched. CDR3 in DNA: TGTGCCAGCAGTAAAACAGGGGTGGATGAAAAACTGTTTTTT. It codes for CASSKTGVDEKLFF.

The V call is TRBV2, the J call TRBJ1-4, with no clear D. Germline CDR1 reads SNHLY; CDR2 reads FYNNEI. The CDR3 length is 16 residues. Trimming pared 5 bases from V and 7 bases from J, leaving 20 bases between. The CDR3 reads CASSQRRGINGEKLFF. The CDR3 nucleotides are TGTGCCAGCAGTCAAAGACGGGGAATCAACGGTGAAAAACTGTTTTTT.

CDR3 residues: CASTGTSGSNEQFF. DNA of the CDR3: TGTGCCAGCACCGGGACTAGCGGGAGCAATGAGCAGTTCTTC. The V call is TRBV6-5, the J call TRBJ2-1; TRBD2 matches at 14 bases. CDR3 length: 14 residues. Trimming removed 7 bases from V and 6 bases from J; junction bases left unmatched: 2. CDR1 MNHEY and CDR2 SVGAGI come from the germline V gene.

This chain connects TRBV27 to TRBJ1-3; 7 bases agree with TRBD1. V lost 7 bases to trimming and J lost 0 bases; unmatched junction nucleotides: 12. Per germline, CDR1 MNHEY and CDR2 SMNVEV (reference sequence). The CDR3 spans 17 residues. The CDR3 is CASNGDSRLSSGNTIYF. The CDR3 DNA is TGTGCCAGCAATGGGGACAGTCGCCTGAGCTCTGGAAACACCATATATTTT.

The genes are TRBV2 and TRBJ1-2; D is perhaps TRBD1 (6 bases). The V and J ends lost 9 bases and 3 bases respectively, with 11 bases between them. Germline-derived CDR1 and CDR2 are SNHLY and FYNNEI. CDR3 length: 12 amino acids. CDR3 nucleotide sequence: TGTGCCAGTGAGGGGGGGTACTATGGCTACACCTTC. This sequence encodes CASEGGYYGYTF. Full variable domain (missing parts from reference TRBV2 and TRBJ1-2): EPEVTQTPSHQVTQMGQEVILRCVPISNHLYFYWYRQILGQKVEFLVSFYNNEISEKSEIFDDQFSVERPDGSNFTLKIRSTKLEDSAMYFCASEGGYYGYTFGSGTRLTVV.

The chain recombines TRBV10-2 with TRBJ1-5; no clear D gene. Germline V gene data show CDR1 as WSHSY and CDR2 as SAAADI. This CDR3 has 14 amino acids. Trimming pared 0 bases from V and 6 bases from J, leaving 9 bases between. The CDR3 DNA reads as TGCGCCAGCAGTGAGTCGACCCGGGGTCAGCCCCAGCATTTT. Amino acid sequence: CASSESTRGQPQHF.

This clone was counted between two and nine times. The J gene is TRBJ1-2, the V gene TRBV28; possible D gene TRBD1, 6 bases. This CDR3 has 15 residues. V lost 6 bases and J lost 6, with 20 bases in between. CDR1 is MDHEN and CDR2 is SYDVKM in the germline V gene. The CDR3 DNA reads as TGTGCCAGCAGGGGACTGGCGGGGGGCCGGAATGGCTACACCTTC. It encodes CASRGLAGGRNGYTF.

This sequence joins TRBV5-4 and TRBJ1-1, with D tentatively TRBD1 (5 bases). This CDR3 is 16 amino acids long. The germline V gene has CDR1 SGHNT and CDR2 YYREEE (reference sequence). Deletions cut 2 bases from V and 7 bases from J, with 21 bases between. The CDR3 is CASSFRSRGNDNEAFF. CDR3 in DNA: TGTGCCAGCAGCTTTAGGTCCCGGGGGAATGACAATGAAGCTTTCTTT.

The chain is built from TRBV6-1 and TRBJ2-1; 8 nucleotides agree with TRBD2. The V segment lost 4 bases and the J segment 6 bases; nucleotides outside the gene matches: 11. Germline CDR1 reads MNHNS; CDR2 reads SASEGT. The CDR3 has 16 amino acids. The CDR3 spells CASSAPGGAFSNEQFF. CDR3 in DNA: TGTGCCAGCAGTGCCCCCGGGGGGGCTTTCTCCAATGAGCAGTTCTTC.

This sequence joins TRBV5-1 and TRBJ2-3; D possibly corresponds to TRBD1 (5 bases). The germline V gene encodes CDR1 SGHRS and CDR2 YFSETQ. V was cut by 2 bases and J by 2 bases, with 9 bases left in between. The CDR3 has 14 amino acids. The CDR3 DNA reads TGCGCCAGCAGCTTCTGGACAACCACAGATACGCAGTATTTT. Translation gives CASSFWTTTDTQYF.

This chain uses TRBV10-3 with TRBJ1-1; D is perhaps TRBD1 (6 bases). Trimming pared 10 bases from V and 1 base from J, leaving 19 bases between. The germline V gene encodes CDR1 ENHRY and CDR2 SYGVKD. The CDR3 runs to 15 residues. CDR3 in DNA: TGTGCCACGCAATTCCGACAGGAGACGAACACTGAAGCTTTCTTT. Translated, it gives CATQFRQETNTEAFF.

The chain combines TRBV5-4 with TRBJ2-7, with 9 bases lining up with TRBD2. CDR1 and CDR2 (germline): SGHNT, YYREEE (reference sequence). V lost 0 bases and J lost 6; bases outside the gene matches: 4. CDR3 size: 14 residues. The CDR3 here is CASSLERLAAEQYF. The CDR3 nucleotides are TGTGCCAGCAGCTTGGAGAGACTAGCGGCCGAGCAGTACTTC.

The chain couples TRBV30 to TRBJ2-4; 8 nucleotides match TRBD1. CDR3 length: 12 amino acids. Germline V CDR1 and CDR2: GTSNPN, SVGIG (reference sequence). V was pared by 8 bases and J by 6 bases, with 6 bases of the junction left unmatched. This chain's CDR3 is CASDRGTNIQYF. The DNA of the CDR3 is TGTGCCAGTGACAGGGGAACAAACATTCAGTACTTC.

In its sample, this clone was seen once. J is TRBJ2-7 and V is TRBV12-3 or TRBV12-4; D not resolved. This CDR3 spans 12 amino acids. Trimming left V 3 bases short and J 4 bases short, with 7 bases between. This chain's CDR3 is CASSFLPYEQYF. The CDR3, as DNA: TGTGCCAGCAGTTTTCTCCCGTACGAGCAGTACTTC.

The chain has TRBV28 and TRBJ1-4; a possible D gene is TRBD1 (5 bases). Germline CDR1 and CDR2: MDHEN and SYDVKM. V gave up 2 bases and J gave up 13 bases, with 20 bases separating them. The CDR3 contains 15 residues. CDR3 DNA: TGTGCCAGCAGTTTAAACGGCAGGGCCACGAAAGGACTGTTTTTT. Translation gives CASSLNGRATKGLFF. Based on the CDR3 plus reference TRBV28 and TRBJ1-4, the full variable domain is DVKVTQSSRYLVKRTGEKVFLECVQDMDHENMFWYRQDPGLGLRLIYFSYDVKMKEKGDIPEGYSVSREKKERFSLILESASTNQTSMYLCASSLNGRATKGLFFGSGTQLSVL.